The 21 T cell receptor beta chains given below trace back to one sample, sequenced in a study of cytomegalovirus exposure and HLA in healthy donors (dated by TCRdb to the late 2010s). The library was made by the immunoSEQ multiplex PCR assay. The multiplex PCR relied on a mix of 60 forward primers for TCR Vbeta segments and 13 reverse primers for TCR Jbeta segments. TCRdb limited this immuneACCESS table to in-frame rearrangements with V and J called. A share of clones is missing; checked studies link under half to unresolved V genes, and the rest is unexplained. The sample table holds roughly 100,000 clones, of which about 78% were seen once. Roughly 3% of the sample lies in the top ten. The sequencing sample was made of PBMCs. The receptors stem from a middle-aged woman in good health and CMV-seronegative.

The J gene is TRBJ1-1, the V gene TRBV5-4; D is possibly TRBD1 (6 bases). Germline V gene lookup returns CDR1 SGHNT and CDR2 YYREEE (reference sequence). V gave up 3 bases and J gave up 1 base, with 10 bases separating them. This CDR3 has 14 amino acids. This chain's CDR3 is CASSSGQTNTEAFF. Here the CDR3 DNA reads TGTGCCAGCAGCTCCGGACAGACGAACACTGAAGCTTTCTTT. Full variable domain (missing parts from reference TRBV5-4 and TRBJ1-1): ETGVTQSPTHLIKTRGQQVTLRCSSQSGHNTVSWYQQALGQGPQFIFQYYREEENGRGNFPPRFSGLQFPNYSSELNVNALELDDSALYLCASSSGQTNTEAFFGQGTRLTVV.

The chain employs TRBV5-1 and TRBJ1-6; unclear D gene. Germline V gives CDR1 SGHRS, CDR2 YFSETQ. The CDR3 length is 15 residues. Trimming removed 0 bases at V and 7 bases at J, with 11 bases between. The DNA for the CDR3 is TGCGCCAGCAGCTTGGTCAGTTTTTCAAATTCACCCCTCCACTTT. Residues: CASSLVSFSNSPLHF.

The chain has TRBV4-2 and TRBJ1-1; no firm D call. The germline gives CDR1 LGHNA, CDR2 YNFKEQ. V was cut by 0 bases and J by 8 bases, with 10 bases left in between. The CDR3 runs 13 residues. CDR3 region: CASSQDRNGEAFF. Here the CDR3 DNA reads TGTGCCAGCAGCCAAGATCGGAACGGGGAAGCTTTCTTT.

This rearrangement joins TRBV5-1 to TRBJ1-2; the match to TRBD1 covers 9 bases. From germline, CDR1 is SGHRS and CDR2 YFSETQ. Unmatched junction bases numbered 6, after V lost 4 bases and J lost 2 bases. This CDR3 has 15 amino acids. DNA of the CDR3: TGCGCCAGCAGCCTAGGGACAGGGAAAAACTATGGCTACACCTTC. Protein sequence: CASSLGTGKNYGYTF.

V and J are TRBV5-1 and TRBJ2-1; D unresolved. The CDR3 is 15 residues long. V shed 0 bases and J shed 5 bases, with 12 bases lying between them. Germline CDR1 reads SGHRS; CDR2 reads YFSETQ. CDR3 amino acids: CASSLVTRDNNEQFF. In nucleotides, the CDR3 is TGCGCCAGCAGCTTGGTCACCAGAGACAACAATGAGCAGTTCTTC.

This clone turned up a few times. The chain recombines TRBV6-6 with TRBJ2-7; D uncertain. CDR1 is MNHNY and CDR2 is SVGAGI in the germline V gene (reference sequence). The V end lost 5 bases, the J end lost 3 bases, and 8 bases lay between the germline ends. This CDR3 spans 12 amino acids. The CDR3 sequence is CASSQQIYEQYF. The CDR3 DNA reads TGTGCCAGCAGTCAACAAATCTACGAGCAGTACTTC.

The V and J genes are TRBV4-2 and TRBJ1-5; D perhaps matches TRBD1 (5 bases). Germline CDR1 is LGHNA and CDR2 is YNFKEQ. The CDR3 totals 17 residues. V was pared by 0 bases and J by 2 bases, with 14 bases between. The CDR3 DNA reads TGTGCCAGCAGCCAAGAAAATCGGGGGACCGGCAATCAGCCCCAGCATTTT. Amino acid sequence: CASSQENRGTGNQPQHF.

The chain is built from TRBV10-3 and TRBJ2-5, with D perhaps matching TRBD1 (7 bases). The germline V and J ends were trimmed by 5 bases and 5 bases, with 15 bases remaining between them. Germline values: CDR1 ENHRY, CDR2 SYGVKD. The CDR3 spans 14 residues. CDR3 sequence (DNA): TGTGCCATCAGTCCCAGGGGGGCCGGGGAGACCCAGTACTTC. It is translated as CAISPRGAGETQYF.

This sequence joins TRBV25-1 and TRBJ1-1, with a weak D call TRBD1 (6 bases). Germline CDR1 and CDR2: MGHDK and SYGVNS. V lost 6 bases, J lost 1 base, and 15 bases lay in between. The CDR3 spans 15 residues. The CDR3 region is CASSRGNLRNTEAFF. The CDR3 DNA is TGTGCCAGCAGCAGGGGCAATTTGAGGAACACTGAAGCTTTCTTT.

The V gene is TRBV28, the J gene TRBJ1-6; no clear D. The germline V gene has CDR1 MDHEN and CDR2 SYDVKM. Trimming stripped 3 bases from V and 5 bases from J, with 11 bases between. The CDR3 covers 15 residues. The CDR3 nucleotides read TGTGCCAGCAGTTTTACGACACTTAATAATTCACCCCTCCACTTT. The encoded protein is CASSFTTLNNSPLHF. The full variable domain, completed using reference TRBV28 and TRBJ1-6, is DVKVTQSSRYLVKRTGEKVFLECVQDMDHENMFWYRQDPGLGLRLIYFSYDVKMKEKGDIPEGYSVSREKKERFSLILESASTNQTSMYLCASSFTTLNNSPLHFGNGTRLTVT.

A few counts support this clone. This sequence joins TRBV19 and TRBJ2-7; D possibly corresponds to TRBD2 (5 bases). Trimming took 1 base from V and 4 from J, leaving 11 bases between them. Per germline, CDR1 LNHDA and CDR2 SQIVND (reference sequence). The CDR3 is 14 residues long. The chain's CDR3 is CASSIGGQIYEQYF. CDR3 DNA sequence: TGTGCCAGTAGTATAGGAGGGCAGATTTACGAGCAGTACTTC.

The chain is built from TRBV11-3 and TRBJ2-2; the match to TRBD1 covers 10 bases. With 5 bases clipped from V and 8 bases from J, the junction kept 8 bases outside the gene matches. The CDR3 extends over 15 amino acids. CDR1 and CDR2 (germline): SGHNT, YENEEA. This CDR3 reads CASSLTGTGEGELFF. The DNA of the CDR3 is TGTGCCAGCAGCCTAACCGGGACAGGGGAGGGGGAGCTGTTTTTT.

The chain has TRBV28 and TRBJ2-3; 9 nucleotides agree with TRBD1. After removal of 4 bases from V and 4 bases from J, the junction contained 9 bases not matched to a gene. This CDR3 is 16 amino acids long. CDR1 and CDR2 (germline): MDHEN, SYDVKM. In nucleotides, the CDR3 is TGTGCCAGCAGTTCACATGGGACAGGGATTTCAGATACGCAGTATTTT. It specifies CASSSHGTGISDTQYF.

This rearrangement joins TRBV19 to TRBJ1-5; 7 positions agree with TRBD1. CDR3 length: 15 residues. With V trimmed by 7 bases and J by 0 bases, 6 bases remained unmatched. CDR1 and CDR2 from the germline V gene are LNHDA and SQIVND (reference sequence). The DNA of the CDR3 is TGTGCCAGTAAAACGGGACAGCCTAGCAATCAGCCCCAGCATTTT. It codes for CASKTGQPSNQPQHF.

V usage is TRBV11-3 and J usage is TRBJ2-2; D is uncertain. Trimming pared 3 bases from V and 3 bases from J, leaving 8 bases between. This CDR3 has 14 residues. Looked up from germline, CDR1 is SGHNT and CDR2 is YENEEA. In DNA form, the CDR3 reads TGTGCCAGCAGCTTCCGGTTATACACCGGGGAGCTGTTTTTT. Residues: CASSFRLYTGELFF. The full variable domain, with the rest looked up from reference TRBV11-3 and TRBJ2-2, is EAGVVQSPRYKIIEKKQPVAFWCNPISGHNTLYWYLQNLGQGPELLIRYENEEAVDDSQLPKDRFSAERLKGVDSTLKIQPAELGDSAVYLCASSFRLYTGELFFGEGSRLTVL.

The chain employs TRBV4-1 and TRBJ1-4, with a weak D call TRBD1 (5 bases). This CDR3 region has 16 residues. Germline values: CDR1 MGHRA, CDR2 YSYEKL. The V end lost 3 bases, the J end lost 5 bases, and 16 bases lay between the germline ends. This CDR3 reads CASSQAAPGENEKLFF. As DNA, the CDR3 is TGCGCCAGCAGCCAGGCGGCCCCGGGGGAGAATGAAAAACTGTTTTTT.

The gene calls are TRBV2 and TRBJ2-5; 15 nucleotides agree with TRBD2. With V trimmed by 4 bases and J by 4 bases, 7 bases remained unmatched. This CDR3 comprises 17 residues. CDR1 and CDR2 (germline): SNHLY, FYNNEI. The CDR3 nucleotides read TGTGCCAGCAGTGCCGGGACTAGCGGGAGGTTTGTAGAGACCCAGTACTTC. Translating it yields CASSAGTSGRFVETQYF.

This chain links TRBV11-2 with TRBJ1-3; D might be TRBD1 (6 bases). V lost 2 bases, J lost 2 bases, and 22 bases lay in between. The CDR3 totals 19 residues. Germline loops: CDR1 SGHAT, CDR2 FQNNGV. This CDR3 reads CASSLRVVVGTTTGNTIYF. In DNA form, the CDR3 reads TGTGCCAGCAGCTTACGGGTGGTTGTGGGGACAACCACTGGAAACACCATATATTTT.

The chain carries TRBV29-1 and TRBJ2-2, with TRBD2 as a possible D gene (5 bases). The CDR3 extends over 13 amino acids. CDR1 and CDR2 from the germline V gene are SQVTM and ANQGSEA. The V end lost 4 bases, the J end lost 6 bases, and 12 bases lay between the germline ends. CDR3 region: CSVGGGPPGELFF. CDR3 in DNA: TGCAGCGTTGGTGGAGGCCCTCCCGGGGAGCTGTTTTTT.

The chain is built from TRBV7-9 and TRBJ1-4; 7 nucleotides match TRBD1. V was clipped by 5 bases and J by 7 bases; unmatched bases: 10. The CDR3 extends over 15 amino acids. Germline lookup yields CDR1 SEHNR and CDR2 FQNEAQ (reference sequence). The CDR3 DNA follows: TGTGCCAGCAGCCGTTCCGGGACAGCATTTGAAAAACTGTTTTTT. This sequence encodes CASSRSGTAFEKLFF. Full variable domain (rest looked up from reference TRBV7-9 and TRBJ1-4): DTGVSQNPRHKITKRGQNVTFRCDPISEHNRLYWYRQTLGQGPEFLTYFQNEAQLEKSRLLSDRFSAERPKGSFSTLEIQRTEQGDSAMYLCASSRSGTAFEKLFFGSGTQLSVL.

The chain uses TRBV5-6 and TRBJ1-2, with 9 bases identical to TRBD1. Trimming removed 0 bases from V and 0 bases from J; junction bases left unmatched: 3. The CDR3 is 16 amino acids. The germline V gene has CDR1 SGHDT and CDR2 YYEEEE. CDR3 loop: CASSLGQGGANYGYTF. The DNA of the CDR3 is TGTGCCAGCAGCTTGGGACAGGGGGGGGCTAACTATGGCTACACCTTC. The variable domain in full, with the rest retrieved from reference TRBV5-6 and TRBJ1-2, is DAGVTQSPTHLIKTRGQQVTLRCSPKSGHDTVSWYQQALGQGPQFIFQYYEEEERQRGNFPDRFSGHQFPNYSSELNVNALLLGDSALYLCASSLGQGGANYGYTFGSGTRLTVV.